These T cell receptor beta chains were read from a single sample in a study of regulatory T cells. Using immunoSEQ multiplex PCR, the repertoire was profiled, and TCRdb retains in-frame clones only, with some absent. In the table there are some 17,000 clones, more than 90% of which are singletons. Sequencing input: CD8+ T cells sorted from blood. The receptors originated from a person between 18 and 35 years old with CD3G deficiency. CDR3s include the opening cysteine and the closing phenylalanine or tryptophan. The order of the fields is D gene, V gene, clone size, J gene, CDR3 protein, CDR3 DNA. The D gene is left open where the match is weak. A row's size may be missing; if present it is once, few, many or a size class.

-	TRBV7-9	-	TRBJ1-1	CASSLGRVGAEAFF	TGTGCCAGCAGCTTGGGCAGGGTAGGGGCTGAAGCTTTCTTT
-	TRBV4-1	-	TRBJ1-1	CASSQVRGTEAFF	TGCGCCAGCAGCCAAGTACGGGGAACTGAAGCTTTCTTT
-	TRBV12-5	-	TRBJ2-2	CASGTQVWGLPGELFF	TGTGCTAGTGGGACACAGGTCTGGGGATTACCCGGGGAGCTGTTTTTT
-	TRBV10-3	-	TRBJ2-1	CATQGGGSSYNEQFF	TGTGCCACCCAGGGAGGAGGGAGCTCCTACAATGAGCAGTTCTTC
-	TRBV5-6	-	TRBJ2-2	CASSIRQDTGELFF	TGTGCCAGCAGCATCCGACAGGACACCGGGGAGCTGTTTTTT
-	TRBV11-2	-	TRBJ1-4	CASSLGEKLFF	TGTGCCAGCAGCTTAGGTGAAAAACTGTTTTTT
TRBD1	TRBV6-1	-	TRBJ1-6	CASSGPGQGKSPLHF	TGTGCCAGCAGTGGACCGGGACAGGGGAAGTCACCCCTCCACTTT
-	TRBV4-3	-	TRBJ2-2	CASSYQRAGELFF	TGCGCCAGCAGCTACCAAAGGGCCGGGGAGCTGTTTTTT
-	TRBV6-1	once	TRBJ2-7	CASSVRLLGAEQYF	TGTGCCAGCAGTGTCAGGCTGCTAGGAGCCGAGCAGTACTTC
TRBD1	TRBV11-2	-	TRBJ1-4	CASSAGGQGNEKLFF	TGTGCCAGCAGCGCCGGAGGACAGGGTAATGAAAAACTGTTTTTT
-	TRBV27	-	TRBJ1-6	CASKYGGERSPLHF	TGTGCCAGCAAATATGGAGGGGAGCGGTCACCCCTCCACTTT
-	TRBV6-1	-	TRBJ2-7	CASSELGPEQYF	TGTGCCAGCAGTGAATTGGGACCCGAGCAGTACTTC
-	TRBV28	medium-sized	TRBJ2-2	CASSLINGELFF	TGTGCCAGCAGTTTAATTAACGGGGAGCTGTTTTTT
-	TRBV4-2	-	TRBJ2-7	CASSLGGLVDEQYF	TGTGCCAGCAGCTTGGGGGGGCTAGTCGACGAGCAGTACTTC
TRBD1	TRBV11-2	-	TRBJ1-2	CASSLNILGTGNYGYTF	TGTGCCAGCAGCTTAAATATCCTAGGGACAGGCAACTATGGCTACACCTTC
TRBD1	TRBV27	-	TRBJ2-7	CASSLGQGISEQYF	TGTGCCAGCAGTCTTGGACAGGGGATAAGTGAGCAGTACTTC
TRBD1	TRBV5-1	-	TRBJ2-7	CASSLDGTAHYEQYF	TGCGCCAGCAGCTTGGACGGGACAGCCCACTACGAGCAGTACTTC
-	TRBV29-1	-	TRBJ1-4	CSAMEWTDEKLFF	TGCAGCGCTATGGAATGGACAGATGAAAAACTGTTTTTT
-	TRBV19	few	TRBJ2-1	CASSIGLNSYNEQFF	TGTGCCAGTAGTATCGGGCTGAACTCCTACAATGAGCAGTTCTTC
-	TRBV5-6	-	TRBJ2-7	CASSSPEPGEQYF	TGTGCCAGCAGCTCCCCCGAACCCGGGGAGCAGTACTTC
TRBD2	TRBV5-1	-	TRBJ2-5	CASSLWGGQETQYF	TGCGCCAGCAGCTTGTGGGGGGGTCAAGAGACCCAGTACTTC
-	TRBV2	-	TRBJ2-7	CASSAGTRSYEQYF	TGTGCCAGCAGCGCCGGGACACGATCCTACGAGCAGTACTTC
-	TRBV27	few	TRBJ2-5	CASSFNSNAGRRREETQYF	TGTGCCAGCAGTTTTAATTCGAATGCGGGAAGGCGGAGAGAAGAGACCCAGTACTTC
TRBD2	TRBV6-7	-	TRBJ2-1	CASSYGGGRCYNEQFF	TGTGCCAGCAGTTACGGTGGCGGGAGATGCTACAATGAGCAGTTCTTC
TRBD2	TRBV28	-	TRBJ2-7	CASSLGRGGYEQYF	TGTGCCAGCAGTTTAGGGCGGGGGGGCTACGAGCAGTACTTC
TRBD1	TRBV5-6	-	TRBJ1-1	CASSWGTGSMNTEAFF	TGTGCCAGCAGCTGGGGGACAGGGTCCATGAACACTGAAGCTTTCTTT
-	TRBV7-9	-	TRBJ2-6	CASSPVDGANVLTF	TGTGCCAGCAGCCCGGTAGATGGGGCCAACGTCCTGACTTTC
TRBD1	TRBV27	-	TRBJ2-7	CASSLSGTGIYEQYF	TGTGCCAGCAGTCTCTCCGGGACAGGGATATACGAGCAGTACTTC
TRBD1	TRBV11-2	-	TRBJ2-2	CASSLGQGVGELFF	TGTGCCAGCAGCTTAGGGCAGGGGGTCGGGGAGCTGTTTTTT
-	TRBV27	few	TRBJ2-3	CASSPSSADTDTQYF	TGTGCCAGCAGTCCATCTAGCGCCGACACAGATACGCAGTATTTT
-	TRBV11-2	-	TRBJ2-3	CASTQRGGTSDTQYF	TGTGCCAGCACCCAAAGGGGGGGCACGTCAGATACGCAGTATTTT
TRBD2	TRBV28	-	TRBJ2-1	CASSRLAVGGNEQFF	TGTGCCAGCAGTCGACTAGCGGTAGGGGGCAATGAGCAGTTCTTC